The 20 T cell receptor beta chains presented below share a single source sample, sequenced in a study of neurological immune-mediated disorders. TCRdb re-analysed the 5' RACE reads in MiXCR, keeping a single row per CDR3 protein. Counted here are nearly 45,000 distinct CDR3 sequences, about an eighth occurring once; the ten biggest clones make up over 1%. Sequenced material: PBMCs. These receptors came from a female donor in good health.

This clonotype was seen repeatedly, ten times or more. The V and J genes are TRBV5-1 and TRBJ1-2; D call uncertain. Germline V CDR1 and CDR2: SGHRS, YFSETQ. Trimming left V 4 bases short and J 2 bases short, with 9 bases between. The CDR3 contains 13 residues. CDR3 coding DNA: TGCGCCAGCAGCATTAACGGAAACTATGGCTACACCTTC. This gives the protein CASSINGNYGYTF.

This clonotype was recorded many times. A read error may account for a junction end that differs from germline. The V and J genes are TRBV7-7 and TRBJ2-1, with D uncertain. CDR1 is SSHAT and CDR2 is FNYEAQ in the germline V gene (reference sequence). The CDR3 consists of 15 residues. CDR3 amino acids: CASSLVSGSYNEQFF. The CDR3 coding sequence is TGTGCTAGCAGCTTAGTGAGTGGTTCCTACAATGAGCAGTTCTTC.

This clonotype has a count of ten or more. The gene calls are TRBV3-1 and TRBJ2-7, with D unclear. V lost 4 bases and J lost 6, with 13 bases in between. The CDR3 sequence is 13 residues long. CDR1 and CDR2 (germline): LGHDT, YNNKEL (reference sequence). Here the CDR3 reads CASSPTVAGEQYF. The CDR3 nucleotides are TGTGCCAGCAGCCCTACTGTGGCAGGCGAGCAGTACTTC.

This clonotype was seen ten or more times. The V call is TRBV24-1, the J call TRBJ2-1; 11 nucleotides match TRBD2. The germline CDR1 and CDR2 sequences are KGHDR and SFDVKD. The CDR3 covers 16 residues. J gave up 7 bases and V 7 bases, and 11 bases lay outside the gene matches. The CDR3 reads CATRDSGRASGNEQFF. The CDR3 DNA is TGTGCCACCAGAGATAGCGGGAGGGCTAGTGGAAATGAGCAGTTCTTC.

This clonotype showed up many times. The chain employs TRBV29-1 and TRBJ2-1; no clear D gene. Trimming left V 0 bases short and J 3 bases short, with 3 bases between. CDR1 is SQVTM and CDR2 is ANQGSEA in the germline V gene. This CDR3 is built from 12 residues. CDR3 sequence reads: CSVEENYNEQFF. CDR3 bases: TGCAGCGTTGAAGAGAACTACAATGAGCAGTTCTTC.

In its sample, this clonotype was seen many times. This CDR3 reads CASSLAGGTYSYNEQFF. In DNA form, the CDR3 reads TGCGCCAGCAGCTTGGCCGGGGGGACCTACTCCTACAATGAGCAGTTCTTC. The V and J genes are TRBV5-1 and TRBJ2-1; 7 nucleotides align to TRBD2. The germline V gene has CDR1 SGHRS and CDR2 YFSETQ. There are 17 residues in the CDR3. V dropped 0 bases and J dropped 0; count of bases not matched to a gene: 6.

This clonotype was seen repeatedly, ten times or more. The V call is TRBV5-1, the J call TRBJ2-6, with TRBD1 identical over 10 bases. The germline V gene has CDR1 SGHRS and CDR2 YFSETQ. V was pared by 4 bases and J by 1 base, with 5 bases of the junction left unmatched. The CDR3 spans 17 residues. The CDR3 bases are TGCGCCAGCAGCCCGGGACAGGGGCAGTCTGGGGCCAACGTCCTGACTTTC. This codes for CASSPGQGQSGANVLTF.

The rearrangement links TRBV20-1 to TRBJ2-7; 8 bases are shared with TRBD1. The CDR3 contains 14 residues. V gave up 6 bases and J gave up 4 bases; unmatched junction bases: 11. Germline CDR1 is DFQATT and CDR2 is SNEGSKA (reference sequence). CDR3 DNA sequence: TGCAGTGCAGGAACCCGGGACAGGATGTACGAGCAGTACTTC. The encoded protein is CSAGTRDRMYEQYF.

This clonotype was recorded many times. The chain combines TRBV18 with TRBJ2-5; D gene unclear. V lost 4 bases and J lost 5, with 11 bases in between. Germline CDR1 is KGHSH and CDR2 is LQKENI. This CDR3 is built from 13 residues. CDR3 protein: CASSLKPVETQYF. The CDR3 region has the DNA TGTGCCAGCTCACTAAAACCGGTGGAGACCCAGTACTTC.

This clonotype came up many times. The chain links TRBV3-1 to TRBJ2-7; TRBD1 matches at 8 bases. With V trimmed by 1 base and J by 6 bases, 2 bases remained unmatched. The germline V gene has CDR1 LGHDT and CDR2 YNNKEL (reference sequence). CDR3 size: 13 residues. The CDR3 region is CASSQADRGEQYF. CDR3 nucleotide sequence: TGTGCCAGCAGCCAAGCCGACAGGGGCGAGCAGTACTTC.

This clonotype was detected ten times or more. This chain links TRBV6-5 with TRBJ2-3; 7 bases match TRBD2. V shed 5 bases, J shed 0 bases, and the junction held 14 bases outside the gene matches. Germline V gene data show CDR1 as MNHEY and CDR2 as SVGAGI. The CDR3 runs 18 residues. The CDR3 region is CASSPLDLAELSTDTQYF. Written as DNA, the CDR3 is TGTGCCAGCAGTCCCCTCGATCTAGCGGAGCTTAGCACAGATACGCAGTATTTT.

This clonotype was seen ten or more times. The chain recombines TRBV9 with TRBJ2-3; 14 positions match TRBD2. This CDR3 has 16 residues. Trimming removed 4 bases from V and 6 bases from J; junction bases left unmatched: 7. Looked up from germline, CDR1 is SGDLS and CDR2 is YYNGEE. This CDR3 reads CASSLTTSGGVDTQYF. The CDR3, as DNA: TGTGCCAGCAGCCTAACGACTAGCGGGGGGGTCGATACGCAGTATTTT.

This chain connects TRBV29-1 to TRBJ2-3; D perhaps matches TRBD2 (6 bases). The ends were cut back, 8 bases at V and 4 bases at J, with 19 bases in the middle. Germline-derived CDR1 and CDR2 are SQVTM and ANQGSEA. The CDR3 has 14 residues. The DNA for the CDR3 is TGCAGCTCGACGTCGGTGGGGGGTTCAGATACGCAGTATTTT. Its protein product is CSSTSVGGSDTQYF.

The table lists this clonotype with many counts. This chain links TRBV11-1 with TRBJ2-3; D may be TRBD1 or TRBD2 (6 bases each). This CDR3 has 13 amino acids. Trimming took off 3 bases at V and 5 bases at J, with 9 bases between the two ends. Looked up from germline, CDR1 is SGHAT and CDR2 is FQDESV (reference sequence). Written as DNA, the CDR3 is TGTGCCAGCAGCTTTGGAGGGGGAGATACGCAGTATTTT. Translation gives CASSFGGGDTQYF.

This clonotype came up many times. The V call is TRBV10-3, the J call TRBJ2-1, with 11 nucleotides matching TRBD2. Unmatched junction bases numbered 13, after V lost 1 base and J lost 2 bases. Per germline, CDR1 ENHRY and CDR2 SYGVKD. The CDR3 covers 20 residues. Here the CDR3 reads CAISEYPGLAVLGTYNEQFF. As DNA, the CDR3 is TGTGCCATCAGTGAGTATCCGGGACTAGCGGTCCTAGGCACCTACAATGAGCAGTTCTTC.

This clonotype appeared many times. V is TRBV30 and J is TRBJ2-3; D is uncertain. Germline CDR1 and CDR2: GTSNPN and SVGIG (reference sequence). V was shortened by 3 bases and J by 15 bases, with 13 bases between the two germline ends. The CDR3 totals 10 residues. This CDR3 is CAWRGMGTYF. Written as DNA, the CDR3 is TGTGCCTGGAGGGGAATGGGCACATATTTT.

The sample holds many counts of this clonotype. This chain joins TRBV7-2 and TRBJ2-1, with TRBD2 identical over 8 bases. The V and J ends lost 8 bases and 4 bases, in that order; junction bases with no gene match: 7. Germline V lookup: CDR1 SGHTA, CDR2 FQGNSA. The CDR3 runs to 14 residues. CDR3 sequence (DNA): TGTGCCAGCGGGCGGGGCGGGAGGTACAATGAGCAGTTCTTC. This translates into CASGRGGRYNEQFF.

The table lists this clonotype with many counts. The DNA of the CDR3 is TGCGCCAGCAGCTTGGAGGGGGGGCTGGGTGAAAAACTGTTTTTT. Protein sequence: CASSLEGGLGEKLFF. The gene calls are TRBV5-1 and TRBJ1-4, with a tentative D call TRBD1 (6 bases). The germline V gene encodes CDR1 SGHRS and CDR2 YFSETQ. Trimming stripped 0 bases from V and 7 bases from J, with 13 bases between. CDR3 length: 15 residues.

This clonotype was observed at least ten times. The V gene is TRBV20-1, the J gene TRBJ2-3; 10 positions match TRBD1. Germline CDR1 DFQATT, CDR2 SNEGSKA (reference sequence). The V segment lost 0 bases and the J segment 6 bases; nucleotides outside the gene matches: 6. The CDR3 has 15 amino acids. CDR3 residues: CSAREGTGVSDTQYF. In DNA form, the CDR3 reads TGCAGTGCTAGAGAAGGGACAGGGGTTTCGGATACGCAGTATTTT.

This clonotype appeared many times. V gene TRBV5-1 combines with J gene TRBJ2-1; 10 bases map to TRBD2. The V gene's germline CDR1 is SGHRS and CDR2 YFSETQ. The length of the CDR3 is 16 residues. The junction had 9 bases not matched to a gene; V was cut back by 3 bases and J by 6 bases. The DNA of the CDR3 is TGCGCCAGCAGCTCCGTAGCGGGAGGTTGGGTCAATGAGCAGTTCTTC. This codes for CASSSVAGGWVNEQFF.